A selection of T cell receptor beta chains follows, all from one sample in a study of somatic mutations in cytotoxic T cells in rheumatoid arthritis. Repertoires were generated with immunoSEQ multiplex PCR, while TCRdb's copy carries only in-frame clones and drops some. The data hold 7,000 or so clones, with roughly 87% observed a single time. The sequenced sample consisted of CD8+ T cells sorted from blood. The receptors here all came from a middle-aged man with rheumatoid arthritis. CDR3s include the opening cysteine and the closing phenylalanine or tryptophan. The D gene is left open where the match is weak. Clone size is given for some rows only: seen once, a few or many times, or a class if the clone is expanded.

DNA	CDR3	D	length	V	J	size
TGTGCCAGCAGCTTAGCGGGTCGGACACTCTATGGCTACACCTTC	CASSLAGRTLYGYTF	-	15	TRBV7-9	TRBJ1-2	-
TGTGCCAGCAGCTCGACCGGAGACTCACCGACCGGCTACGAGCAGTACTTC	CASSSTGDSPTGYEQYF	-	17	TRBV7-9	TRBJ2-7	-
TGTGCCAGCAGTGAAGGGGCTACAGGGGGCTTCGCTGAAGCTTTCTTT	CASSEGATGGFAEAFF	TRBD1	16	TRBV2	TRBJ1-1	-
TGTGCCAGCAGTGAACGGGCGGGGACGAGCTCCTACAATGAGCAGTTCTTC	CASSERAGTSSYNEQFF	-	17	TRBV6-1	TRBJ2-1	-
TGCGCCAGCAGCCAAGAGGAACAGGGTAATTCACCCCTCCACTTT	CASSQEEQGNSPLHF	-	15	TRBV4-1	TRBJ1-6	few
TGTGCCAGCAGTGAGATCAGCTACGAGCAGTACTTC	CASSEISYEQYF	-	12	TRBV2	TRBJ2-7	-
TGTGCCAGCAGTTTGGAGGGGAACTCTGGAAACACCATATATTTT	CASSLEGNSGNTIYF	-	15	TRBV28	TRBJ1-3	-
TGCGCCAGCAGCTTGACCTGGACAGGGGACAATGAGCAGTTCTTC	CASSLTWTGDNEQFF	TRBD1	15	TRBV5-1	TRBJ2-1	-
TGTGCCAGCAGCTTAGGCAGGGTAGCCTACGAGCAGTACTTC	CASSLGRVAYEQYF	-	14	TRBV7-8	TRBJ2-7	-
TGTGCCAGCAGCGCCGTTGGAGGGCCAGGCGATGAGCAGTTCTTC	CASSAVGGPGDEQFF	-	15	TRBV6-5	TRBJ2-1	few
TGTGCCAGTAGTTCGGGACTAGCGGGGGGGACAGATACGCAGTATTTT	CASSSGLAGGTDTQYF	TRBD2	16	TRBV19	TRBJ2-3	few
TGTGCCAGCAGCTTGGGTTTGGTGAGGGAGACCCAGTACTTC	CASSLGLVRETQYF	-	14	TRBV7-6	TRBJ2-5	-
TGTGCCAGCAACGGTGACCGGGACAATTTAAACTATGGCTACACCTTC	CASNGDRDNLNYGYTF	-	16	TRBV2	TRBJ1-2	few
TGCGCCAGCAGCTTGACCGGGACACAGTACAATGAGCAGTTCTTC	CASSLTGTQYNEQFF	-	15	TRBV5-1	TRBJ2-1	-
TGTGCCAGCAGTGGCGACAGGTTAAGCACCTACAATGAGCAGTTCTTC	CASSGDRLSTYNEQFF	-	16	TRBV27	TRBJ2-1	-
TGTGCCAGCAGCAGCGGGACAGTTACGCAGTATTTT	CASSSGTVTQYF	-	12	TRBV21-1	TRBJ2-3	once
TGTGCCAGTAGACCCCAGGGAAATGAGCAGTTCTTC	CASRPQGNEQFF	-	12	TRBV19	TRBJ2-1	-
TGTGCCAGCAGCCGACGGGGGGATGAAAAACTGTTTTTT	CASSRRGDEKLFF	-	13	TRBV7-8	TRBJ1-4	-
TGTGCCAGCAGCGAAGGACAGGGGAACTATGGCTACACCTTC	CASSEGQGNYGYTF	TRBD1	14	TRBV7-8	TRBJ1-2	-
TGCGCCACCAAGTTATCGGACAGGTTTTCCTACGAGCAGTACTTC	CATKLSDRFSYEQYF	TRBD1	15	TRBV5-1	TRBJ2-7	-
TGTGCCAGCAGCTTAAGGCCTCCTTGGGAGGGCTCAGATTATGGCTACACCTTC	CASSLRPPWEGSDYGYTF	-	18	TRBV7-6	TRBJ1-2	-
TGTGCCAGCAGCCAAGATCTCTGGCGGGGGGGCACAGATACGCAGTATTTT	CASSQDLWRGGTDTQYF	TRBD2	17	TRBV4-2	TRBJ2-3	-
TGCGCCAGCAGTCAAGCCCGGCACAACAGGGAAAACACTGAAGCTTTCTTT	CASSQARHNRENTEAFF	-	17	TRBV23-1	TRBJ1-1	-
TGTGCCAGCAGCCCCAGCGCCAGCCTGGCCAAAAACATTCAGTACTTC	CASSPSASLAKNIQYF	-	16	TRBV9	TRBJ2-4	-
TGTGCCAGCAGGCCCGGGACAGGGGGCATGAATGAGCAGTTCTTC	CASRPGTGGMNEQFF	TRBD1	15	TRBV27	TRBJ2-1	-
TGTGCCAGCAGTGAAGTTTACGGCAGGGTTCGAGAAAAACTGTTTTTT	CASSEVYGRVREKLFF	-	16	TRBV2	TRBJ1-4	-
TGTGCCAGCAGTGGCCTCCAAGATTATGACAATGAGCAGTTCTTC	CASSGLQDYDNEQFF	-	15	TRBV6-5	TRBJ2-1	-
TGTGCCAGCAGCCCCCGGACAGACTACGAGCAGTACTTC	CASSPRTDYEQYF	-	13	TRBV7-9	TRBJ2-7	-
TGTGCCAGCAGTGAATGGCGAGGAGTGAACACTGAAGCTTTCTTT	CASSEWRGVNTEAFF	-	15	TRBV6-1	TRBJ1-1	once
TGTGCCAGCAGTTACTCCCGGGATCCTCAAGACTATGGCTACACCTTC	CASSYSRDPQDYGYTF	-	16	TRBV6-6	TRBJ1-2	-
TGTGCCAGCAGTTATGGCGCGGATAGTTCACCCCTCCACTTT	CASSYGADSSPLHF	-	14	TRBV28	TRBJ1-6	-
TGCGCCAGCAGCCAAAGACAGGGGTCTTGGGCCGGGGAGCTGTTTTTT	CASSQRQGSWAGELFF	TRBD1	16	TRBV4-1	TRBJ2-2	-
TGCAGCGCCTATCCCCGGGACAGATACAATGAGCAGTTCTTC	CSAYPRDRYNEQFF	TRBD1	14	TRBV29-1	TRBJ2-1	-
TGTGCCAGCAGCCGACAGGGCAATCTGGATGAAAAACTGTTTTTT	CASSRQGNLDEKLFF	TRBD1	15	TRBV5-5	TRBJ1-4	-
TGTGCCAGCAGCTTGGGTCAGGGGATGGGAGATGAGCAGTTCTTC	CASSLGQGMGDEQFF	-	15	TRBV5-8	TRBJ2-1	-
TGCGCCAGCAGCCAAGAACCCCCTAGCGGTGCCCCAGATACGCAGTATTTT	CASSQEPPSGAPDTQYF	TRBD2	17	TRBV4-1	TRBJ2-3	-
TGCAGCGTTGAAGAAGCGGGAATGGGCACTGAAGCTTTCTTT	CSVEEAGMGTEAFF	-	14	TRBV29-1	TRBJ1-1	-
TGTGCCAGCAGCTCCAAGAGGGAGCAAGAGACCCAGTACTTC	CASSSKREQETQYF	-	14	TRBV7-3	TRBJ2-5	-
TGTGCCAGCAGTTGGGGACAGGGTAACTATGGCTACACCTTC	CASSWGQGNYGYTF	TRBD1	14	TRBV27	TRBJ1-2	-
TGTGCCAGCAGCCCCCAGGGTGGTTTGCATTCACCCCTCCACTTT	CASSPQGGLHSPLHF	-	15	TRBV6-6	TRBJ1-6	-
TGTGCCAGCAGTTTTTCCGGGGACAAGGACGGGGAGCTGTTTTTT	CASSFSGDKDGELFF	-	15	TRBV6-6	TRBJ2-2	-
TGTGCCAGCTTCGGGAGGTTGGGCATCGGCTATGGCTACACCTTC	CASFGRLGIGYGYTF	-	15	TRBV6-5	TRBJ1-2	-
TGTGCCAGCAGCGCTAGCGGGGGGGCCTCTCACGCTCACAATGAGCAGTTCTTC	CASSASGGASHAHNEQFF	TRBD2	18	TRBV9	TRBJ2-1	-
TGTGCCATCAGATCAGGGGGAACTGAAGCTTTCTTT	CAIRSGGTEAFF	TRBD1	12	TRBV6-6	TRBJ1-1	-
TGTGCCAGCCGAGAGGGTTCCCCGGTAACTGAAGCTTTCTTT	CASREGSPVTEAFF	-	14	TRBV7-9	TRBJ1-1	-
TGCGCCAGCACCACAGTTGAAAACACCGGGGAGCTGTTTTTT	CASTTVENTGELFF	-	14	TRBV5-1	TRBJ2-2	-